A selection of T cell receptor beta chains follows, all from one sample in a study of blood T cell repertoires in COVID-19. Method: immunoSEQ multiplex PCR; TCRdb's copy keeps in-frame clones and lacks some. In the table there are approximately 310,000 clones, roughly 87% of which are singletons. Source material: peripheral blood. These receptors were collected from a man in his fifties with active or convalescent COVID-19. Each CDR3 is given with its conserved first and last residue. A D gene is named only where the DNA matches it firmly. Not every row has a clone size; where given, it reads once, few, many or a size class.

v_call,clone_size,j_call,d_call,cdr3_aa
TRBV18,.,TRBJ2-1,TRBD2,CASSLSAGVDEQFF
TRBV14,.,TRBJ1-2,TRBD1,CASSPLYRDRGRGGYGYTF
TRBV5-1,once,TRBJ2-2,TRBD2,CASSLGTSTNTGELFF
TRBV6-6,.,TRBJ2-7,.,CASSLTSYEQYF
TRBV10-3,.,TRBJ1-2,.,CATRRGGDNYGYTF
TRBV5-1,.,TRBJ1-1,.,CASSSSINMNTEAFF
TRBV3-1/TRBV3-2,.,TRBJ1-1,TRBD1,CASSRTGPNTEAFF
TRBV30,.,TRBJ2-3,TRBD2,CAWSRLQGPLLAGASTDTQYF
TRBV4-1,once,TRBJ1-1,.,CASSQGQGSEAFF
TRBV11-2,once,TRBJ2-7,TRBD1,CASSLFGTESYEQYF
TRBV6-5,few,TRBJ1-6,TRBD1,CASSYSDRNSPLHF
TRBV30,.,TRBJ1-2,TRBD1,CAWNRGTGYGYTF
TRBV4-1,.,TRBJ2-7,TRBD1,CASSLWDRKAYEQYF
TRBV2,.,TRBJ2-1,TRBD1,CASSGGTGHNEQFF
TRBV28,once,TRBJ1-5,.,CASTLGQGNQPQHF
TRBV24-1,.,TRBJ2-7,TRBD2,CATSDKMGASGTYEQYF
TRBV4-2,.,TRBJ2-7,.,CASSPERRNSFHEQYF
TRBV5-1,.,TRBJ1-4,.,CASSLPGDNEKLFF
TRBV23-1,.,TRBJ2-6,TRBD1,CASSQTTGTGANVLTF
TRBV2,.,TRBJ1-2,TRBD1,CASRRDREYGYTF
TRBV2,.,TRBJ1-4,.,CASSEQGQGEKLFF
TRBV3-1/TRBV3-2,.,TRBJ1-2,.,CASSLERNAPGPIYGYTF
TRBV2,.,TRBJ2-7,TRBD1,CASSEALGQGYEQYF
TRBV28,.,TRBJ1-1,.,CASSSGGAEAFF
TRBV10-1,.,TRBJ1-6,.,CASSPGHLGSPLHF
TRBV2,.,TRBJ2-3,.,CASSRTGGSTDTQYF
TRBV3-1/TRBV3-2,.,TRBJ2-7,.,CASGGGAEGEQYF
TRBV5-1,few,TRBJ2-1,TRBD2,CASSSKEWSRGAGGRSEQFF
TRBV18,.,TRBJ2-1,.,CASSPPSGSTSYEQFF